This paragraph covers one T cell receptor beta chain sequence. Its antigen is not identified. V was clipped by 0 bases and J by 8 bases, with 16 bases between them. This CDR3 has 16 residues. The germline V gene encodes CDR1 MNHEY and CDR2 SVGEGT. The sample belongs to a study of tissue T cells after allogeneic stem cell transplantation. Regarding the study as a whole: In patients and mice, blood and spleen missed much of tissue repertoire.

Method: immunoSEQ multiplex PCR; TCRdb's copy keeps in-frame clones and lacks some. The table has around 4,300 clones, 60% to 70% seen once; the top ten hold 6.5% to 7.5%. The source material was left colon tissue, sampled at autopsy. V and J are TRBV6-2 or TRBV6-3 and TRBJ1-4; D perhaps matches TRBD1 (5 bases). This receptor was identified in a male donor aged 60 or over with lung cancer. The CDR3 DNA reads as TGTGCCAGCAGTTACTCATCGGGGGGTCGGCGCGAAAAACTGTTTTTT. Protein: CASSYSSGGRREKLFF.